Shown below are 10 T cell receptor beta chains from a single sample sequenced in a study of T cells after posttransplantation cyclophosphamide. The assay was immunoSEQ multiplex PCR, and TCRdb's table has in-frame clones only and misses some. Recorded here are approximately 7,300 clones, with no singletons, and the ten leading clones hold 4.5% to 6%. Treatment was busulfan-fludarabine conditioning, a marrow graft, and cyclophosphamide on days +3 and +4. The sequenced sample was PBMCs, obtained after allogeneic stem cell transplant with posttransplant cyclophosphamide. The receptors come from a female patient in her forties or fifties who received an allogeneic stem cell transplant from an unrelated donor, was CMV-positive, and had acute GVHD only. Part of the T cells may come from the graft donor.

This chain joins TRBV28 and TRBJ2-3; 8 bases line up with TRBD2. The junction had 13 bases not matched to a gene; V was cut back by 7 bases and J by 4 bases. The CDR3 has 16 amino acids. Germline CDR1 MDHEN, CDR2 SYDVKM. Written as DNA, the CDR3 is TGTGCCAGCAATGACCCCACAGCGGGAGTGGCAGATACGCAGTATTTT. Amino acids: CASNDPTAGVADTQYF. The complete variable domain, with remaining parts taken from reference TRBV28 and TRBJ2-3, reads DVKVTQSSRYLVKRTGEKVFLECVQDMDHENMFWYRQDPGLGLRLIYFSYDVKMKEKGDIPEGYSVSREKKERFSLILESASTNQTSMYLCASNDPTAGVADTQYFGPGTRLTVL.

This clone was observed at least ten times. This chain connects TRBV2 to TRBJ2-2; 7 bases are shared with TRBD2. Germline CDR1 SNHLY, CDR2 FYNNEI. V shed 8 bases, J shed 3 bases, and the junction held 6 bases outside the gene matches. There are 14 residues in the CDR3. In DNA, the CDR3 is TGTGCCAGCTTAGCGGGCCTCTACACCGGGGAGCTGTTTTTT. It yields the protein CASLAGLYTGELFF.

There are many counts of this clone. The chain employs TRBV19 and TRBJ2-7; 13 bases map to TRBD2. This CDR3 region has 13 residues. V trimming: 8 bases; J trimming: 2 bases; junction bases outside the gene matches: 0. Germline CDR1 and CDR2: LNHDA and SQIVND (reference sequence). CDR3 nucleotide sequence: TGTGCCAGTGGGACTAGCGGGACCTACGAGCAGTACTTC. Protein sequence: CASGTSGTYEQYF.

This clone has at least ten counts. The DNA for the CDR3 is TGTGCCAGCAGCCAGGGCCCCCAACACAGGGGGGACTATGGCTACACCTTC. Its translation is CASSQGPQHRGDYGYTF. The rearrangement joins TRBV4-2 to TRBJ1-2; TRBD1 aligns across 8 bases. CDR3 length: 17 amino acids. With V trimmed by 3 bases and J by 3 bases, 12 bases remained unmatched. CDR1 LGHNA and CDR2 YNFKEQ come from the germline V gene.

In this sample, this clone turned up many times. The chain joins TRBV7-8 to TRBJ1-1; D gene uncertain. The CDR3 sequence is 13 residues long. Germline lookup yields CDR1 SGHVS and CDR2 FQNEAQ. The ends were cut back, 7 bases at V and 0 bases at J, with 9 bases in the middle. The CDR3, as DNA: TGTGCCAGCACTCCCTATATGAACACTGAAGCTTTCTTT. Its protein is CASTPYMNTEAFF.

There are many counts of this clone. The rearrangement uses TRBV5-4 and TRBJ2-7; 8 bases align to TRBD2. The germline V gene encodes CDR1 SGHNT and CDR2 YYREEE (reference sequence). Trimming at V came to 3 bases and at J to 3 bases, leaving 8 bases not matched to a gene. The CDR3 spans 15 residues. CDR3: CASSSGTRPRYEQYF. For the CDR3, the DNA is TGTGCCAGCAGCTCTGGGACTAGGCCCCGCTACGAGCAGTACTTC.

This clone was counted at least ten times. The chain couples TRBV7-2 to TRBJ2-7, with 11 bases matching TRBD2. With V trimmed by 2 bases and J by 0 bases, 3 bases remained unmatched. Germline V gene sequence: CDR1 SGHTA, CDR2 FQGNSA. The CDR3 loop spans 16 amino acids. In nucleotides, the CDR3 is TGTGCCAGCAGCTTAACGACTAGCGGGATCTCCTACGAGCAGTACTTC. Translated: CASSLTTSGISYEQYF.

At least ten counts were recorded for this clone. The V gene is TRBV7-3, the J gene TRBJ2-2, with D unclear. V lost 5 bases, J lost 6 bases, and 10 bases lay in between. The CDR3 is 13 residues long. Germline CDR1 reads SGHTA; CDR2 reads FQGTGA. This CDR3 reads CASSPVSPGELFF. The CDR3 nucleotides read TGTGCCAGCAGCCCTGTTAGTCCCGGGGAGCTGTTTTTT.

This clone appeared many times. This rearrangement joins TRBV28 to TRBJ2-3; D gene uncertain. This CDR3 region has 14 residues. Germline V gene sequence: CDR1 MDHEN, CDR2 SYDVKM. Trimming took off 4 bases at V and 0 bases at J, with 8 bases between the two ends. CDR3 coding DNA: TGTGCCAGCAGTTCTCCCGGGAGCACAGATACGCAGTATTTT. This encodes CASSSPGSTDTQYF.

This clone was recorded at least ten times. This chain connects TRBV5-1 to TRBJ1-2; 8 positions match TRBD1. Germline CDR1 SGHRS, CDR2 YFSETQ. V lost 4 bases and J lost 4; bases outside the gene matches: 3. The CDR3 covers 13 residues. The CDR3 loop reads CASSMDRVYGYTF. CDR3 sequence (DNA): TGCGCCAGCAGCATGGACAGGGTCTATGGCTACACCTTC.